This record looks at one T cell receptor beta chain sequence and its context. As yet, its antigen is unknown. CDR3 length equals 15 residues. Germline V gene lookup returns CDR1 SNHLY and CDR2 FYNNEI. Trimming shortened V by 5 bases and J by 5 bases, and 18 bases separated the two germline ends. Sequenced by immunoSEQ multiplex PCR; TCRdb stores in-frame clones only, minus some. The sample consists of 300,000 to 500,000 clones, more than 85% of them appearing once. This specimen comes from a study of Ad26.COV2.S vaccination and SARS-CoV-2 variants. General study results and limits: Total T cell responses were possibly underestimated by TCR breadth and depth analyses. Ad26.COV2.S recipients had broader spike-specific TCRs (P = 0.0014).

Specified treatment: around 19 received Ad26.COV2.S at low or high dose, single or two shots; roughly 5 received placebo; per-sample allocation not given. The study sampled participants on day 63 after the first vaccine or placebo injection. Cohort 1b enrolled adults aged 18-55 years in Boston. An Ad26 vector was used to express Wuhan-strain SARS-CoV-2 spike as the vaccine. The sequencing here drew on peripheral blood, taken in a trial of Ad26.COV2.S vaccine versus placebo. The chain combines TRBV2 with TRBJ2-5; either TRBD1 or TRBD2 may fit D (7 bases each). This receptor was taken from a person between 18 and 65 years old who received the Ad26.COV2.S COVID-19 vaccine or a placebo. CDR3 loop: CASSSPLATGETQYF. CDR3 bases: TGTGCCAGCAGTTCTCCACTAGCGACAGGGGAGACCCAGTACTTC.